The 5 T cell receptor beta chains reported below all come from one sample, sequenced in a study of blood T cell repertoires in COVID-19. Measured with immunoSEQ multiplex PCR; TCRdb has only the in-frame clones, and not every one. Of tens of thousands of clones in the sample, roughly 79% were seen once. Material for sequencing was peripheral blood. Receptor source: a man aged 45-65 years with COVID-19, enrolled during active disease.

The rearrangement joins TRBV19 to TRBJ1-4; D may be TRBD1 (6 bases). The V gene's germline CDR1 is LNHDA and CDR2 SQIVND (reference sequence). V was cut by 5 bases and J by 6 bases, with 10 bases left in between. The CDR3 has 13 amino acids. The CDR3 region is CASSDTGYEKLFF. The DNA of the CDR3 is TGTGCCAGTAGTGACACAGGGTATGAAAAACTGTTTTTT.

This chain joins TRBV6-5 and TRBJ2-2; 9 nucleotides align to TRBD2. CDR1 and CDR2 from the germline V gene are MNHEY and SVGAGI. The junction had 3 bases not matched to a gene; V was cut back by 7 bases and J by 0 bases. This CDR3 has 15 residues. CDR3 amino acids: CASTSGDANTGELFF. The CDR3 coding sequence is TGTGCCAGCACTAGCGGGGACGCGAACACCGGGGAGCTGTTTTTT.

This clone was seen a few times. The rearrangement joins TRBV5-1 to TRBJ1-2; no definite D call. Between the trimmed V and J ends, which lost 0 bases and 8 bases, there was a span of 14 bases. Germline V gene data show CDR1 as SGHRS and CDR2 as YFSETQ. The CDR3 extends over 14 amino acids. The CDR3 loop reads CASSLVTYAEGYTF. The CDR3 nucleotides are TGCGCCAGCAGCTTGGTCACCTATGCGGAGGGCTACACCTTC.

This clone was counted a few times. The chain joins TRBV30 to TRBJ1-5; D is ambiguous. The CDR3 is 13 amino acids. Between the trimmed V and J ends, which lost 4 bases and 0 bases, there was a span of 7 bases. Germline V CDR1 and CDR2: GTSNPN, SVGIG (reference sequence). The CDR3 loop is CAWTADSNQPQHF. Written as DNA, the CDR3 is TGTGCCTGGACGGCGGATAGCAATCAGCCCCAGCATTTT.

The chain couples TRBV5-4 to TRBJ2-7; 9 bases fit TRBD1. Per the germline V gene, CDR1 is SGHNT and CDR2 is YYREEE (reference sequence). This CDR3 comprises 15 residues. With V trimmed by 2 bases and J by 2 bases, 5 bases remained unmatched. CDR3 sequence: CASSLQGAGTYEQYF. In nucleotides, the CDR3 is TGTGCCAGCAGCTTACAGGGGGCGGGTACCTACGAGCAGTACTTC.